This T cell receptor beta chain derives from a study of CD8+ T cells in alopecia areata. A word on this clone: The antigen remains undetermined. Other DNA sequences from this sample encode an identical CDR3 as well.

Regarding treatment: oral pan-JAK inhibitor, 5-10 mg twice daily. Reverse transcription of extracted RNA yielded cDNA, which provided the sequencing template. Data came from immunoSEQ multiplex PCR; TCRdb stores just in-frame clones and leaves some out. This table has some 110,000 clones, about three fifths appearing once. V dropped 0 bases and J dropped 2 bases, with 8 bases sitting between them. The germline V gene has CDR1 LGHNA and CDR2 YSLEER. This CDR3 has 14 residues. Study-wide findings and caveats: Tofacitinib produced a significant decrease in scalp clonality and in expanded CD8+ clones among the top 100.

The sequencing used CD8+ T cells sorted from blood, collected at week 4, from a patient treated with tofacitinib. The source is a human donor with alopecia areata. The rearrangement uses TRBV4-3 and TRBJ2-7; the D is unclear. CDR3 amino acids: CASSQDRGAYEQYF. CDR3 in DNA: TGCGCCAGCAGCCAAGACCGCGGAGCCTACGAGCAGTACTTC.